Given below is one T cell receptor beta chain in context. The sample belongs to a study of blood T cell repertoires in COVID-19. The germline V gene has CDR1 SGHNT and CDR2 YENEEA. The CDR3 has 15 amino acids. The ends lost 5 bases at V and 3 bases at J; junction bases unmatched: 8. Measured with immunoSEQ multiplex PCR; TCRdb has only the in-frame clones, and not every one. The table lists roughly 180,000 clones, roughly 84% of them singletons. The rearrangement joins TRBV11-3 to TRBJ1-2; 8 bases agree with TRBD1. The sequenced material came from peripheral blood. The clonotype originates from a woman aged 45-60 years with COVID-19, enrolled during active disease. The CDR3 coding sequence is TGTGCCAGCAGCCTCGCGTCAGGGGGCGACTATGGCTACACCTTC. Protein product: CASSLASGGDYGYTF.